Following are 10 T cell receptor beta chains from one sample sequenced in a study of cytomegalovirus exposure and HLA in healthy donors. The PCR had 60 Vbeta and 13 Jbeta primers. TCRdb's copy holds only in-frame clones and misses some; the assay was immunoSEQ multiplex PCR. The data show over 80,000 clones, with nearly 80% seen just once and 3.3% held by the top ten. The sample comprised PBMCs. Receptor source: a middle-aged woman in good health and CMV-seronegative.

This clone has only one observation. This chain uses TRBV7-2 with TRBJ2-1, with 10 bases that match TRBD2. The germline gives CDR1 SGHTA, CDR2 FQGNSA. This CDR3 has 14 amino acids. V lost 3 bases, J lost 12 bases, and 8 bases stayed unmatched. The DNA for the CDR3 is TGTGCCAGCAGCTTTTCTAGCGGGAGTAGCTGGCAGTTCTTC. Translation gives CASSFSSGSSWQFF.

The count of this clone is one. The chain combines TRBV10-1 with TRBJ2-2, with a tentative D call TRBD2 (6 bases). Germline-derived CDR1 and CDR2 are WNHNN and SYGVQD (reference sequence). The V and J ends lost 7 bases and 1 base respectively, with 7 bases between them. The CDR3 extends over 13 amino acids. The DNA for the CDR3 is TGCGCCAGCATGGGAGGGAACACCGGGGAGCTGTTTTTT. Translating gives CASMGGNTGELFF.

CDR3 bases: TGTGCCAGCAGTGAATCTAGCGGGAGCACCGGGGAGCTGTTTTTT. As protein: CASSESSGSTGELFF. V usage is TRBV6-1 and J usage is TRBJ2-2; 10 bases align to TRBD2. With 2 bases clipped from V and 4 bases from J, the junction kept 1 base outside the gene matches. Germline CDR1 MNHNS, CDR2 SASEGT. This CDR3 has 15 residues.

The chain combines TRBV21-1 with TRBJ2-3; TRBD2 is taken as the D call from the table, unchecked against the DNA. TRBV21-1 is labeled a pseudogene. The length of the CDR3 is 13 residues. The CDR3 region is CATGAGEPDTQYF. The DNA of the CDR3 is TGTGCCACCGGAGCGGGGGAACCAGATACGCAGTATTTT.

The chain is built from TRBV6-6 and TRBJ1-2; TRBD1 might be the D (5 bases). This CDR3 contains 16 residues. Germline V gene data show CDR1 as MNHNY and CDR2 as SVGAGI (reference sequence). V lost 7 bases and J lost 7, with 25 bases in between. CDR3 sequence: CASKTAGGSAELGYTF. CDR3 nucleotide sequence: TGTGCCAGCAAAACGGCCGGGGGGAGTGCGGAGCTTGGCTACACCTTC.

Only a few counts were recorded for this clone. The V and J genes are TRBV6-1 and TRBJ2-2, with D unclear. The CDR3 loop spans 13 amino acids. The germline V gene encodes CDR1 MNHNS and CDR2 SASEGT. The ends were cut back, 7 bases at V and 7 bases at J, with 13 bases in the middle. CDR3: CASISSGIGELFF. The CDR3, as DNA: TGTGCCAGCATCTCTTCGGGTATCGGGGAGCTGTTTTTT.

This chain joins TRBV30 and TRBJ1-1; D not certain. This CDR3 spans 13 amino acids. The germline gives CDR1 GTSNPN, CDR2 SVGIG (reference sequence). The ends were cut back, 0 bases at V and 1 base at J, with 6 bases in the middle. For the CDR3, the DNA is TGTGCCTGGAGTGTAACACAGAACACTGAAGCTTTCTTT. This gives the protein CAWSVTQNTEAFF. Supplemented by reference TRBV30 and TRBJ1-1, the full variable domain reads SQTIHQWPATLVQPVGSPLSLECTVEGTSNPNLYWYRQAAGRGLQLLFYSVGIGQISSEVPQNLSASRPQDRQFILSSKKLLLSDSGFYLCAWSVTQNTEAFFGQGTRLTVV.

The chain recombines TRBV6-1 with TRBJ1-5, with a tentative D call TRBD1 (6 bases). The CDR3 consists of 15 residues. Trimming pared 4 bases from V and 4 bases from J, leaving 14 bases between. The V gene's germline CDR1 is MNHNS and CDR2 SASEGT. This CDR3 is CASSGATGENQPQHF. CDR3 nucleotides: TGTGCCAGCAGTGGGGCGACAGGCGAAAATCAGCCCCAGCATTTT.

V and J are TRBV5-5 and TRBJ1-4, with D hard to call. V was pared by 0 bases and J by 3 bases, with 6 bases between. Germline V gene data show CDR1 as SGHKS and CDR2 as YYEKEE (reference sequence). This CDR3 has 14 amino acids. In DNA form, the CDR3 reads TGTGCCAGCAGCTTGGTCGGTCCTAATGAAAAACTGTTTTTT. It specifies CASSLVGPNEKLFF.

This rearrangement joins TRBV2 to TRBJ1-2; weak D call: TRBD1 (5 bases). The germline V and J ends were trimmed by 6 bases and 1 base, with 9 bases remaining between them. This CDR3 is built from 13 residues. Per the germline V gene, CDR1 is SNHLY and CDR2 is FYNNEI. The CDR3 here is CASRSGNNYGYTF. For the CDR3, the DNA is TGTGCCAGCAGATCAGGGAATAACTATGGCTACACCTTC.